This T cell receptor beta chain was captured in a study of cytomegalovirus exposure and HLA in healthy donors (dated by TCRdb to the late 2010s). For context, the study as a whole: In an earlier analysis of about 560 of the donors, 250 to 350 Gb of sequence data and some 100 million unique TCR beta sequences from 180 million or so T cells were reported. An early release covering roughly 600 HLA-typed donors comprised roughly 300 gigabases of sequencing data and tens of millions of unique TCR sequences. Of the approximately 400 genotyped donors, about 80% fell in the genetic ancestry cluster associated with self-reported Caucasian donors. The study aimed to test whether signatures of past pathogen exposure could be identified by cataloging public T cell receptors. The T cell repertoires of under 700 subjects were profiled by immunosequencing and related to cytomegalovirus serostatus. A separate validation cohort of roughly 130 different subjects was used in addition to the roughly 700-subject first cohort. To predict cytomegalovirus infection status, the study combined high-throughput TCR immunosequencing, statistical association of individual TCRs with disease status, and machine learning. A later analysis re-examined previously published TCR beta repertoires from roughly 720 donors and added high-resolution HLA genotyping to investigate patterns of TCR occurrence. Rather than using new phenotypic data, the later analysis identified candidate immune exposures from TCR beta sequences and from how often those sequences occurred across donors. An earlier analysis of 450 to 750 of the donors used high-throughput TCR beta sequencing to judge whether each TCR beta V gene segment behaved as functional or pseudogenic. Donor age, sex, ethnicity and CMV serostatus were compiled together with the repertoire data. A later genetic analysis used genome-wide SNP genotypes for about 60% of the roughly 700 donors, treating that subset as a discovery cohort. All discovery cohort repertoires had been generated using a single sequencing platform. Class I and class II HLA loci were covered by the typing at four-digit resolution. Typing coverage varied by locus: roughly 629-640 donors for A, B, C, DRB1 and DQB1; approximately 520 for DQA1; over 600 for DPA1; around 490 for DPB1. Because of strong linkage in the cohort, roughly five DR-DQ haplotypes were treated as single units for association and clustering. Across 398 genotyped donors of the cohort, an average of roughly 230,000 unique TCR beta nucleotide sequences per donor were sequenced, and approximately 19% of those sequences were non-productive. The research as a whole found: Linkage disequilibrium might explain the correlated functional status among segregating V segments, but an unknown experimental factor could not be excluded. A cluster of highly shared sequence variants was judged likely to be a technical artifact of the sequencing pipeline. In a later analysis, the rate of TCR association differed among HLA loci, with DRB1 alleles having the most associated TCRs and HLA-C alleles having the fewest. Strong co-occurrence of HLA alleles, especially DR and DQ, made assigning TCR associations to individual alleles difficult. HLA typing was unavailable for some donors at each locus, so association tests used only the typed subset. According to a later analysis, parvovirus B19, influenza, CMV and Epstein-Barr virus appeared linked to several top co-occurrence clusters. The classifier was reported to diagnose cytomegalovirus status with high specificity and sensitivity in both the original cohort and the validation cohort. It was suggested by the authors that the approach could potentially be generalized to other disease states and immunological phenotypes. Three of the identified cytomegalovirus-associated TCR beta chains were confirmed in vitro to be specific for cytomegalovirus antigens. Some IMGT-functional V segments, including TRBV6-2 and TRBV6-3, could not be told apart with the 87-base-pair reads, so those segments were excluded. Sequencing depth was assumed to be roughly uniform across donors in the presence/absence analyses, though that assumption may not hold. Across donors, most TCR sequences were observed very rarely, whereas some public TCRs were present in many individuals. Because counts were too low, roughly 17 rarely observed V segments, including chromosome 9 orphons, were left out of the earlier analysis of roughly 600 of the donors. Immune exposure information for the cohort was limited to CMV serostatus. A further reported finding was that TCR beta sequences accurately predicted the HLA-A and HLA-B alleles for most subjects in the first cohort. Specific HLA alleles were associated with over 15,000 TCR beta sequences at a false discovery rate of 0.05 in a later analysis. The study listed approximately 150 TCR beta chains as associated with cytomegalovirus. This cohort had only TCR beta chains sequenced, and the lack of alpha or paired-chain data limited which features could be detected. In a later analysis, most CMV-associated TCR beta chains were found to appear HLA-restricted, with HLA associations seemingly driven largely by CMV exposure. In a later analysis, HLA-associated TCR beta chains were found to be more clonally expanded and to have lower generation probabilities than equally common non-associated chains. According to a later genetic analysis, donors in an Asian-associated ancestry cluster had fewer N-insertions in productive TCRs than the approximately 700-donor mean. V-gene and J-gene trimming of TCR beta chains was associated with a missense DCLRE1C variant in a later genetic analysis, and the association was replicated in an independent cohort. In an earlier analysis of some 640 of the donors, most TCR beta V segments were observed in productive rearrangements about 87% or about 30% of the time, broadly matching IMGT annotations.

V lost 2 bases and J lost 2 bases; the stretch between them is 16 bases long. The CDR3 has 15 amino acids, counting the end cysteine and phenylalanine. Only CDR3 DNA remains: 45 bases, in frame from the first base. CDR1 and CDR2, looked up from the germline V gene (reference sequence), are GTSNPN and SVGIG. The cohort was made up of 500 to 800 healthy bone marrow donors. All cohort members were sampled while nominally healthy, although unrecorded immune exposures were likely present. The donor tested CMV seronegative and was one of the 352 seronegative cohort members. A peripheral blood sample was collected from each donor, and TCR beta sequencing was performed on peripheral blood mononuclear cells. The Qiagen DNeasy Blood Extraction Kit was used to extract genomic DNA from the blood cell samples. Preparation of the library involved the immunoSEQ multiplex PCR assay. For the multiplex PCR, a mixture combining 60 forward primers for TCR Vbeta segments and 13 reverse primers for TCR Jbeta segments was used. A multiplex PCR assay on genomic DNA amplified the CDR3 region of rearranged TCR beta genes. On the Illumina HiSeq System, the amplified TCR beta libraries were sequenced as 87-base-pair reads. On the study's bioinformatics: Across the roughly 700 repertoires, a later analysis counted 78 million or so unique TCR beta chains, roughly 11 million of which were shared by at least two donors. Raw reads were error-corrected and collapsed into unique sequences with a nearest-neighbor algorithm that merged closely related sequences to remove PCR and sequencing errors. V, D and J gene segments were assigned by aligning CDR3 sequences to IMGT reference sequences. Each retained sequence needed at least a six-nucleotide match to both a V gene segment and a J gene segment. A rearrangement was called productive if the CDR3 had no stop codons and remained in frame with V and J, and every other rearrangement was called non-productive. Following IMGT convention, CDR3 was defined as the stretch from the second conserved V-encoded cysteine to the conserved J-encoded phenylalanine. Sequences without an unambiguous match to a single V gene segment were excluded from the earlier analysis of approximately 560 of the donors. In an earlier analysis of 587 of the donors, V segments were called functional above 56.7% productive rearrangements and were called segregating when the between-donor standard deviation exceeded 5%. To diagnose cytomegalovirus status from the catalog of TCR beta chain sequences, a statistical classification framework was built. A later analysis assigned V and J genes by comparing TCR nucleotide sequences with IMGT/GENE-DB human TR gene sequences. Using the TCRdist pipeline, a later analysis assigned CDR3 sequences along with most-parsimonious VDJ recombination scenarios. In a later analysis, each TCR beta chain was defined by its CDR3 amino acid sequence together with its V-gene family, and reads without a unique V-gene family were excluded. As a way to deal with suspected cross-contamination and a sequencing artifact, a later analysis dropped roughly 620 nucleotide sequences that were highly shared and had low generation probability. In a later analysis, a clonal expansion index for each public chain was calculated from normalized within-repertoire ranks of inferred template counts. A later analysis computed generation probabilities with a VDJ recombination model fitted to out-of-frame rearrangements, and checked the results against IGoR. A later analysis scored TCR-TCR, TCR-HLA and TCR-CMV co-occurrence with hypergeometric tests, applying a repertoire-size bias correction to TCR pairs. In a later analysis, false discovery rates were estimated by permuting HLA or CMV assignments 20 times. In a later analysis, co-occurring TCRs were grouped using DBSCAN, with TCRdist sequence similarity added in when clustering inside HLA-allele-positive subsets. Co-occurrence clustering excluded repertoires with fewer than 30,000 or more than 120,000 public chains, plus five with anomalous nucleotide sharing. The table was pulled from immuneACCESS by TCRdb, which kept in-frame rearrangements only. Such tables lose some clones; where checked, under half of the loss comes from unresolved V genes, and the rest has no known cause. That table gives V, J and clone size, and the DNA gave D and trimming. The sample's clone listing holds more than 90,000 clones. 3.7% of the sample lies in the top ten.

Remarks on this clone: Which antigen it targets is not known.

The TCR sequence derives from a man younger than 45 in good health and CMV-seronegative. The chain is assembled from TRBV30 and TRBJ2-7; TRBD1 could be the D gene, as 5 bases match. Sequences were obtained from PBMCs. The CDR3 protein is CAWSFRNRPAYEQYF. In nucleotide form, the sequence is TGTGCCTGGAGTTTCCGTAACAGGCCTGCCTACGAGCAGTACTTC.